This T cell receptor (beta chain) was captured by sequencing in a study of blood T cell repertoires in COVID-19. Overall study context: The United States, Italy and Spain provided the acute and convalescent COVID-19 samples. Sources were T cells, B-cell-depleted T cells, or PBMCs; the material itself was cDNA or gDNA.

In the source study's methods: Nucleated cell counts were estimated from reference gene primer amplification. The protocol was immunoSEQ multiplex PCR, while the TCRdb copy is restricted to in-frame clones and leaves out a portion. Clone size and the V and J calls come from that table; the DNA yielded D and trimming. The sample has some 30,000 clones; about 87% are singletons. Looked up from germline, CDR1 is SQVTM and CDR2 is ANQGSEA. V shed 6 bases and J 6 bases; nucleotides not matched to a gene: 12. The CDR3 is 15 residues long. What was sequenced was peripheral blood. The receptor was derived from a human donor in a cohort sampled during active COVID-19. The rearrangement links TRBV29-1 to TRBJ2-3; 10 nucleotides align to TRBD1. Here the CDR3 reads CSVHRQGAREDTQYF. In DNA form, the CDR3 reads TGCAGCGTCCATAGACAGGGGGCGCGTGAGGATACGCAGTATTTT.